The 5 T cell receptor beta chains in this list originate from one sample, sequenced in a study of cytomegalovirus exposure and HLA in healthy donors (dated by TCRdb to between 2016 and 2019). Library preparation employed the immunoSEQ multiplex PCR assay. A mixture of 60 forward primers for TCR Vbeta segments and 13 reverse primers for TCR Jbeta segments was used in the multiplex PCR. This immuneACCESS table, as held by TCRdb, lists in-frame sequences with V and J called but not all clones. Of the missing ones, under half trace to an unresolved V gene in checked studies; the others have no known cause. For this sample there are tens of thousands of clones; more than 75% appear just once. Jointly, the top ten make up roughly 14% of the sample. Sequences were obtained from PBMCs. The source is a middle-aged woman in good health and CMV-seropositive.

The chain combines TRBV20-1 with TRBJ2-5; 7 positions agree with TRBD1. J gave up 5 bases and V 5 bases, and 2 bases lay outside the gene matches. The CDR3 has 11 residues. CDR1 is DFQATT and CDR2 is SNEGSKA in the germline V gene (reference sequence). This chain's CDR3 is CSAQQGETQYF. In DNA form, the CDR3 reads TGCAGTGCTCAACAGGGGGAGACCCAGTACTTC.

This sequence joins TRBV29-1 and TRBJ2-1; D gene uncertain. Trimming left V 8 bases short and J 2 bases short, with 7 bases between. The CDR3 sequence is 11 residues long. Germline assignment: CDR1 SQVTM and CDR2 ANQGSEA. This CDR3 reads CSHRAYNEQFF. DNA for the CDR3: TGCAGCCACCGGGCCTACAATGAGCAGTTCTTC.

CDR3 protein: CASSLVQYNSPLHF. CDR3 bases: TGTGCCAGCAGCTTAGTGCAGTATAATTCACCCCTCCACTTT. The chain recombines TRBV7-2 with TRBJ1-6; no definite D call. Trimming took 1 base from V and 4 from J, leaving 5 bases between them. Germline values: CDR1 SGHTA, CDR2 FQGNSA. This CDR3 has 14 residues.

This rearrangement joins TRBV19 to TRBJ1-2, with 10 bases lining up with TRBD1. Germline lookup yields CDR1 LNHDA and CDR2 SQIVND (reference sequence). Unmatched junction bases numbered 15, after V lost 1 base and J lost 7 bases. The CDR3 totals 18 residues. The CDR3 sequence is CASSIAPPGQGPSSGYTF. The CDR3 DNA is TGTGCCAGTAGTATAGCTCCACCGGGACAGGGGCCAAGTTCTGGCTACACCTTC.

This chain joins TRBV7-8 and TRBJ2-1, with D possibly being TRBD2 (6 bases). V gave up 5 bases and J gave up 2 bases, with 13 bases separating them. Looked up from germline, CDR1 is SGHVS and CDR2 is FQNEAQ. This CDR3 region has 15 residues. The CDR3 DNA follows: TGTGCCAGCAGCCTGGGCGGGAAAACCTACAATGAGCAGTTCTTC. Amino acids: CASSLGGKTYNEQFF.